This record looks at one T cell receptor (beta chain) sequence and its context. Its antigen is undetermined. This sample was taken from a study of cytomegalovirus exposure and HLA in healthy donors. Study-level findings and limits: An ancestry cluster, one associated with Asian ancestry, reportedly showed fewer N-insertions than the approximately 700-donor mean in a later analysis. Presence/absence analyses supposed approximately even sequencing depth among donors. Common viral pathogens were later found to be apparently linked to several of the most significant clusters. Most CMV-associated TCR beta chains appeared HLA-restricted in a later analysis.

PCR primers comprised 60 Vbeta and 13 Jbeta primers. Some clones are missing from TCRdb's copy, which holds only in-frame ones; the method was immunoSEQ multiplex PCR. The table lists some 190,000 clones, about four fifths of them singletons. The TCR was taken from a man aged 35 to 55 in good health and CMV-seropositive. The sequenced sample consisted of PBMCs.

CDR3 sequence: CASSHGGGNNEQFF. The DNA for the CDR3 is TGCGCCAGCAGCCATGGGGGGGGTAACAATGAGCAGTTCTTC. J is TRBJ2-1 and V is TRBV4-1, with 7 bases matching TRBD2. Trimming took 3 bases from V and 5 from J; bases not matched to a gene: 4. This CDR3 spans 14 amino acids. Germline CDR1 is MGHRA and CDR2 is YSYEKL.